This TCR beta chain is from a study of tumor-infiltrating lymphocytes in primary liver carcinoma. Findings of the study overall: Blood's top-250-clone fraction was significantly lower than that of tumors (p = 0.039). The bulk unsorted samples meant that CD4+ and CD8+ repertoires went uncompared.

cDNA specific to TCR beta was made from about 0.45 ug of total RNA, with a constant-region primer employed for priming. Employing slightly modified ARM-PCR, three nested multiplex PCR rounds were run, and these gave rise to the TCR beta libraries. Primers for the first two PCR rounds were TRBV1-TRBV30 forward primers and a C-beta reverse primer (about 10 cycles per round). TCRdb independently ran MiXCR on the multiplex PCR reads; one entry per CDR3 protein. The sample includes 330,000 or so distinct CDR3 sequences, about 61% seen only once; the top ten take 5.5% to 7%. RNA isolated from unsorted whole blood supplied the blood RNA, with germline DNA also extracted. Concerning this clonotype itself: The antigen remains unidentified.

The V gene lost 6 bases and the J gene lost 7 bases, with 25 bases spanning the gap. Germline values: CDR1 MNHEY, CDR2 SVGAGI. This CDR3 region has 16 residues. Sequencing was done on a sample of peripheral blood. This clonotype originated in a man in his forties with primary liver carcinoma and hepatitis B virus infection. This chain connects TRBV6-5 to TRBJ2-7, with D maybe TRBD1 (6 bases). The CDR3 coding sequence is TGTGCCAGCAGACCCGTGTTTAGGGGGTCCAGGGGTGAGCAGTACTTC. This gives the protein CASRPVFRGSRGEQYF.